This T cell receptor beta chain is drawn from a study of shared clonotypes between healthy human individuals. Across the whole study: CD4 naive and memory got three plates each, CD8 naive two, CD8 memory one.

As regards this clone: What it binds is not known.

Naive CD8 cells lacked CD45RO and underwent positive selection for CCR7, leaving out terminally differentiated effector memory CD45RA+ cells. Study results and limitations: Generation of non-shared clonotypes was less probable than generation of clonotypes shared by all four donors.

Looked up from germline, CDR1 is MNHEY and CDR2 is SMNVEV (reference sequence). The CDR3 sequence is 16 residues long. V was clipped by 2 bases and J by 2 bases, with 15 bases between them. Sequenced by immunoSEQ multiplex PCR; TCRdb stores in-frame clones only, minus some. The sample consists of about 650,000 clones, about 95% of them appearing once. The TCR sequence derives from a young woman in good health. The sequenced sample consisted of naive CD8+ T cells sorted from blood. V and J are TRBV27 and TRBJ1-1, with unresolved D. The CDR3 here is CASSLTPGWGNTEAFF. CDR3 DNA: TGTGCCAGCAGTTTAACCCCAGGTTGGGGTAACACTGAAGCTTTCTTT.